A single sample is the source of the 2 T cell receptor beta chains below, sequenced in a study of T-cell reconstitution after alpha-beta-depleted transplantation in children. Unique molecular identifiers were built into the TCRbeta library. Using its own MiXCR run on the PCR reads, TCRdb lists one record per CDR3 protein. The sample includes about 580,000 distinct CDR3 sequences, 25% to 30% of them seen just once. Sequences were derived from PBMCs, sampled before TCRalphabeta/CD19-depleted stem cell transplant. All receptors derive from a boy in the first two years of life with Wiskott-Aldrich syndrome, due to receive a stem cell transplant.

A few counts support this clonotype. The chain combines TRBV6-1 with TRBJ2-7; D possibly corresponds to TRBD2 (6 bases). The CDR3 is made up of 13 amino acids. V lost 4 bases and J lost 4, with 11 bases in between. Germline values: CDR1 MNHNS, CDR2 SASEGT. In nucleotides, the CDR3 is TGTGCCAGCAGTGTGGGACTTAATTACGAGCAGTACTTC. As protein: CASSVGLNYEQYF.

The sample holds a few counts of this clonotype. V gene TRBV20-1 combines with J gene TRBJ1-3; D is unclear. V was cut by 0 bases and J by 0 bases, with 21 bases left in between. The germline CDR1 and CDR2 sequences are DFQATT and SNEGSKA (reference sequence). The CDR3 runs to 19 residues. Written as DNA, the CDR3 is TGCAGTGCTAGAGATCTCTCGGGAAAAGAAACCATCTCTGGAAACACCATATATTTT. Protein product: CSARDLSGKETISGNTIYF.